These T cell receptor beta chains were read from a single sample in a study of control samples from healthy donors and cancer patients. Clones were sequenced by immunoSEQ multiplex PCR, and TCRdb holds only the in-frame ones, with some missing. This table holds roughly 130,000 clones, approximately 94% found once. Sequencing was done on a sample of PBMCs. These receptors all come from a man between 50 and 59 years old with head and neck cancer. Each CDR3 is given with its conserved first and last residue. A D gene is named only where the DNA matches it firmly. Size is stated for part of the rows, as once, few or many counts, or as a class when the clone is expanded.

CDR3 | DNA | size | D | J | V | length
CASSQVTGVPYGYTF | TGTGCCAGCAGCCAAGTGACAGGGGTTCCCTATGGCTACACCTTC | NA | TRBD1 | TRBJ1-2 | TRBV4-2 | 15
CSVVTDIAYEQYF | TGCAGCGTTGTTACGGACATCGCCTACGAGCAGTACTTC | NA | NA | TRBJ2-7 | TRBV29-1 | 13
CASSPLMFRGYTF | TGCGCCAGCAGCCCGTTGATGTTTAGGGGCTACACCTTC | NA | NA | TRBJ1-2 | TRBV5-1 | 13
CASSPSSGGAGELFF | TGTGCCAGCAGCCCGAGTAGCGGGGGGGCGGGGGAGCTGTTTTTT | NA | TRBD2 | TRBJ2-2 | TRBV7-2 | 15
CASRDRATNEKLFF | TGTGCCAGCAGAGACAGGGCAACTAATGAAAAACTGTTTTTT | NA | TRBD1 | TRBJ1-4 | TRBV6-5 | 14
CASRSIRALLNTEAFF | TGTGCCAGCAGGTCAATCCGGGCCCTCTTGAACACTGAAGCTTTCTTT | NA | NA | TRBJ1-1 | TRBV27 | 16
CASKPPSRGRSSPLHF | TGTGCCAGCAAACCACCCTCCAGGGGAAGGAGTTCACCCCTCCACTTT | once | NA | TRBJ1-6 | TRBV6-6 | 16
CASSGTVPSTQYF | TGTGCCAGCTCGGGGACAGTGCCTTCCACGCAGTATTTT | few | TRBD1 | TRBJ2-3 | TRBV5-6 | 13
CASRKGPSGVAETQYF | TGTGCCAGCAGGAAGGGCCCATCCGGCGTCGCAGAGACCCAGTACTTC | NA | NA | TRBJ2-5 | TRBV2 | 16
CATGQEFTGELFF | TGTGCCACGGGTCAAGAATTCACCGGGGAGCTGTTTTTT | NA | NA | TRBJ2-2 | TRBV19 | 13
CASTSARGSNQPQHF | TGTGCCAGCACCTCTGCCAGGGGTAGCAATCAGCCCCAGCATTTT | NA | NA | TRBJ1-5 | TRBV6-6 | 15
CASSLNRGGNTIYF | TGTGCCAGCAGCTTAAACAGGGGAGGAAACACCATATATTTT | NA | TRBD1 | TRBJ1-3 | TRBV7-2 | 14
CAWSPDRVGQPQHF | TGTGCCTGGAGTCCCGACAGGGTAGGGCAGCCCCAGCATTTT | once | TRBD1 | TRBJ1-5 | TRBV30 | 14